The 21 T cell receptor beta chains below were found in one sample sequenced in a study of CD8+ T cells in alopecia areata. Sequencing used cDNA as its template, made by extracting RNA and reverse transcribing it. Clones were read by immunoSEQ multiplex PCR, and TCRdb kept only the in-frame ones, dropping some. The repertoire holds 110,000 to 150,000 clones, approximately 60% seen once, with around 34% in the top ten. What was sequenced was CD8+ T cells sorted from blood. All receptors derive from a human donor in good health.

This rearrangement joins TRBV7-6 to TRBJ1-5, with D perhaps matching TRBD1 (6 bases). Looked up from germline, CDR1 is SGHVS and CDR2 is FNYEAQ. This CDR3 comprises 14 residues. Trimming took 1 base from V and 9 from J, leaving 13 bases between them. Here the CDR3 DNA reads TGTGCCAGCAGCTTAGAGGGGGATTCCCGGCCCCAGCATTTT. Protein: CASSLEGDSRPQHF.

V gene TRBV5-1 combines with J gene TRBJ1-1; D unclear. Germline values: CDR1 SGHRS, CDR2 YFSETQ. V lost 5 bases, J lost 0 bases, and 5 bases lay in between. CDR3 length: 12 amino acids. The CDR3 here is CASSNMNTEAFF. In DNA form, the CDR3 reads TGCGCCAGCAGTAACATGAACACTGAAGCTTTCTTT.

The J gene is TRBJ1-5, the V gene TRBV6-6, with a possible D match to TRBD1 (5 bases). CDR3 length equals 14 residues. V lost 6 bases, J lost 2 bases, and 11 bases lay in between. Germline assignment: CDR1 MNHNY and CDR2 SVGAGI (reference sequence). This chain's CDR3 is CASSQGFGNQPQHF. The CDR3 DNA is TGTGCCAGCAGCCAGGGCTTTGGCAATCAGCCCCAGCATTTT.

The V call is TRBV29-1, the J call TRBJ2-1; D uncertain. V lost 4 bases and J 8 bases, leaving 18 bases between the germline ends. This CDR3 has 14 amino acids. CDR1 is SQVTM and CDR2 is ANQGSEA in the germline V gene. Here the CDR3 reads CSVVPAGNYHEQFF. As DNA, the CDR3 is TGCAGCGTTGTACCAGCAGGCAATTACCATGAGCAGTTCTTC.

The rearrangement joins TRBV27 to TRBJ2-7; no definite D call. The germline CDR1 and CDR2 sequences are MNHEY and SMNVEV (reference sequence). The length of the CDR3 is 12 residues. The V gene lost 3 bases and the J gene lost 5 bases, with 8 bases spanning the gap. The CDR3 loop reads CASSFMGDEQYF. The CDR3 DNA reads TGTGCCAGCAGTTTTATGGGCGACGAGCAGTACTTC.

The genes are TRBV7-9 and TRBJ1-1; D gene uncertain. Trimming cost V 5 bases and J 0 bases, with 7 bases left between them. The CDR3 extends over 13 amino acids. CDR1 and CDR2 (germline): SEHNR, FQNEAQ (reference sequence). The chain's CDR3 is CASSAAVNTEAFF. CDR3 bases: TGTGCCAGCAGCGCAGCGGTGAACACTGAAGCTTTCTTT. The full variable domain, in which reference TRBV7-9 and TRBJ1-1 provide the parts outside the CDR3, is DTGVSQNPRHKITKRGQNVTFRCDPISEHNRLYWYRQTLGQGPEFLTYFQNEAQLEKSRLLSDRFSAERPKGSFSTLEIQRTEQGDSAMYLCASSAAVNTEAFFGQGTRLTVV.

On this clone itself: A read error is likely, as this CDR3 ends without the conserved phenylalanine or tryptophan. It is unclear where the CDR3 begins or ends on the DNA, so no DNA is shown, and the CDR3 is as TCRdb lists it. The V and J genes are TRBV4-1 and TRBJ2-7; the listed D gene, TRBD2, was not tested against the DNA. CDR1 and CDR2 (germline): MGHRA, YSYEKL. Termini included, the CDR3 measures 11 amino acids. CDR3 protein: CASSSGLAAGL.

This chain uses TRBV4-2 with TRBJ2-3; TRBD2 matches 14 bases. The V and J ends lost 5 bases and 5 bases, in that order; junction bases with no gene match: 12. CDR1 is LGHNA and CDR2 is YNFKEQ in the germline V gene. This CDR3 contains 18 residues. The CDR3 sequence is CASSSKGGGLAGGDTQYF. CDR3 nucleotide sequence: TGTGCCAGCAGCTCCAAAGGGGGAGGACTAGCGGGAGGAGATACGCAGTATTTT.

J is TRBJ2-2 and V is TRBV2, with D perhaps matching TRBD1 or TRBD2 (5 bases each). CDR1 SNHLY and CDR2 FYNNEI come from the germline V gene. CDR3 length equals 16 residues. V lost 3 bases, J lost 0 bases, and 11 bases lay in between. CDR3 loop: CASSDLGRTNTGELFF. For the CDR3, the DNA is TGTGCCAGCAGTGACTTGGGACGGACGAACACCGGGGAGCTGTTTTTT.

The genes are TRBV6-9 and TRBJ2-1; 9 bases are shared with TRBD2. The J segment lost 7 bases and the V segment lost 8 bases, leaving 18 bases of the junction unmatched. This CDR3 spans 17 amino acids. From germline, CDR1 is MNHGY and CDR2 SVAAGI. CDR3 DNA sequence: TGTGCCAGCCCTCCGAGGGTAGCGGGAGCCCCGGCGAATGAGCAGTTCTTC. The encoded protein is CASPPRVAGAPANEQFF.

This clone was seen a handful of times. V is TRBV7-9 and J is TRBJ2-3; D unresolved. Trimming removed 5 bases at V and 1 base at J, with 7 bases between. The CDR3 extends over 13 amino acids. Looked up from germline, CDR1 is SEHNR and CDR2 is FQNEAQ (reference sequence). The CDR3 reads CASSPGGTDTQYF. DNA of the CDR3: TGTGCCAGCAGCCCCGGAGGCACAGATACGCAGTATTTT.

This chain connects TRBV27 to TRBJ2-5, with D possibly matching TRBD2 (6 bases). The germline V gene has CDR1 MNHEY and CDR2 SMNVEV (reference sequence). There are 13 residues in the CDR3. The V end lost 2 bases, the J end lost 6 bases, and 10 bases lay between the germline ends. The CDR3 loop is CASSLGGRQTQYF. CDR3 DNA sequence: TGTGCCAGCAGTTTAGGGGGGAGGCAGACCCAGTACTTC.

This clone was detected a few times. The CDR3 bases are TGTGCCAGCAGTGACCTACCGGGACAGGGGAAAAATGGCTACACCTTC. Protein sequence: CASSDLPGQGKNGYTF. This rearrangement joins TRBV6-4 to TRBJ1-2, with TRBD1 identical over 10 bases. Germline V lookup: CDR1 MRHNA, CDR2 SNTAGT. The CDR3 covers 16 residues. V gave up 2 bases and J gave up 6 bases; unmatched junction bases: 9.

The chain employs TRBV7-9 and TRBJ2-5; perhaps TRBD2 as D (5 bases). CDR3 length: 14 residues. Trimming left V 7 bases short and J 5 bases short, with 17 bases between. Germline V CDR1 and CDR2: SEHNR, FQNEAQ (reference sequence). CDR3 in amino acids: CASNIGGWEETQYF. DNA for the CDR3: TGTGCCAGCAACATCGGAGGATGGGAGGAGACCCAGTACTTC.

The genes are TRBV19 and TRBJ2-6; D remains unclear. Trimming cost V 10 bases and J 3 bases, with 10 bases left between them. This CDR3 region has 13 residues. Germline CDR1 and CDR2: LNHDA and SQIVND (reference sequence). The DNA of the CDR3 is TGTGCCACCTCGGAGATTGGGGCCAACGTCCTGACTTTC. It yields the protein CATSEIGANVLTF.

The chain is built from TRBV6-5 and TRBJ1-2, with D unresolved. In germline, CDR1 is MNHEY, CDR2 SVGAGI. The CDR3 runs 13 residues. V was clipped by 8 bases and J by 3 bases, with 13 bases between them. The CDR3 protein is CASRRYSDYGYTF. The CDR3, as DNA: TGTGCCAGCCGCCGTTACAGTGACTATGGCTACACCTTC.

The V and J genes are TRBV13 and TRBJ2-7; D may be TRBD1 (5 bases). V gave up 5 bases and J gave up 3 bases, with 23 bases separating them. Germline V gene lookup returns CDR1 PRHDT and CDR2 FYEKMQ (reference sequence). CDR3 length equals 17 residues. The DNA of the CDR3 is TGTGCCAGCAGCCAAGGGGCCTCGGTGAGGCTGGACTACGAGCAGTACTTC. This codes for CASSQGASVRLDYEQYF. Filled out from reference TRBV13 and TRBJ2-7, the complete variable domain reads AAGVIQSPRHLIKEKRETATLKCYPIPRHDTVYWYQQGPGQDPQFLISFYEKMQSDKGSIPDRFSAQQFSDYHSELNMSSLELGDSALYFCASSQGASVRLDYEQYFGPGTRLTVT.

The rearrangement links TRBV29-1 to TRBJ2-5, with 12 positions matching TRBD2. With 4 bases clipped from V and 5 bases from J, the junction kept 8 bases outside the gene matches. Germline V CDR1 and CDR2: SQVTM, ANQGSEA. The length of the CDR3 is 15 residues. The CDR3 sequence: CSVVLAGGPMETQYF. The CDR3, as DNA: TGCAGCGTTGTCCTAGCGGGAGGGCCCATGGAGACCCAGTACTTC.

The chain joins TRBV12-5 to TRBJ1-2; 9 nucleotides match TRBD1. CDR3 length: 17 residues. Germline values: CDR1 LGHNT, CDR2 FRNRAP. J lost 7 bases, V lost 1 base, and 13 bases had no gene match. The CDR3 sequence is CASGLAPPGQGSSGYTF. CDR3 nucleotide sequence: TGTGCTAGTGGTTTGGCACCCCCCGGACAGGGGAGCAGTGGCTACACCTTC.

V gene TRBV29-1 combines with J gene TRBJ2-3; 8 nucleotides align to TRBD2. The CDR3 has 14 amino acids. Germline CDR1 reads SQVTM; CDR2 reads ANQGSEA. Trimming at V came to 7 bases and at J to 0 bases, leaving 6 bases not matched to a gene. CDR3 DNA: TGCAGCGCGAATAGCGGGGTTAGCACAGATACGCAGTATTTT. Its translation is CSANSGVSTDTQYF.

This clone occurred a few times. The chain links TRBV9 to TRBJ2-3; D is undetermined. The CDR3 length is 15 residues. Germline V CDR1 and CDR2: SGDLS, YYNGEE. V was clipped by 0 bases and J by 0 bases, with 8 bases between them. CDR3 sequence: CASSVGRLSTDTQYF. The DNA for the CDR3 is TGTGCCAGCAGCGTAGGGCGGTTAAGCACAGATACGCAGTATTTT.